A single sample gave rise to the 21 T cell receptor beta chains below, sequenced in a study of OX40 agonist ivuxolimab in advanced cancers. The method was immunoSEQ multiplex PCR; TCRdb's version includes in-frame clones alone and lacks a portion of them. The sample has 65,000 to 90,000 clones, about 89% seen once. This material consisted of CD4+ or CD8+ T cells sorted from blood, taken in a trial of the OX40 agonist ivuxolimab. The receptors originated from an adult with an advanced solid tumor such as melanoma, head and neck, liver or kidney cancer.

This sequence joins TRBV7-2 and TRBJ2-1; TRBD2 agrees at 14 bases. Germline CDR1 and CDR2: SGHTA and FQGNSA. CDR3 length equals 16 residues. J was trimmed by 8 bases and V by 4 bases; bases with no gene match: 7. CDR3 amino acids: CASSSRTSGGRHEQFF. The CDR3 DNA reads as TGTGCCAGCAGCTCACGGACTAGCGGGGGGCGTCATGAGCAGTTCTTC.

CDR3 residues: CASSLIPPGLVKGTQYF. In DNA form, the CDR3 reads TGTGCCAGCAGCTTAATACCACCGGGACTGGTGAAGGGGACCCAGTACTTC. The chain links TRBV7-2 to TRBJ2-5, with TRBD2 as a possible D gene (6 bases). The CDR3 contains 17 residues. The germline V gene encodes CDR1 SGHTA and CDR2 FQGNSA. The V gene lost 2 bases and the J gene lost 7 bases, with 23 bases spanning the gap.

This sequence joins TRBV7-2 and TRBJ1-2; D gene ambiguous. V lost 5 bases and J 5 bases, leaving 18 bases between the germline ends. The germline gives CDR1 SGHTA, CDR2 FQGNSA. This CDR3 has 15 residues. CDR3 sequence reads: CASSLNRPLGYGYTF. The CDR3 nucleotides are TGTGCCAGCAGCCTCAACCGGCCCCTAGGATATGGCTACACCTTC.

The genes are TRBV10-3 and TRBJ1-6, with 8 positions matching TRBD1. V was clipped by 0 bases and J by 8 bases; unmatched bases: 3. The germline gives CDR1 ENHRY, CDR2 SYGVKD. The CDR3 is 15 residues long. The CDR3 DNA reads as TGTGCCATCAGTGAGTCGACAGGGGTGGATTCACCCCTCCACTTT. Translated, it gives CAISESTGVDSPLHF.

The sample holds a few counts of this clone. This chain connects TRBV4-1 to TRBJ1-2, with 9 bases lining up with TRBD1. Losses at the gene ends were 0 bases for V and 8 bases for J; bases not matched to a gene: 13. CDR3 size: 17 residues. In germline, CDR1 is MGHRA, CDR2 YSYEKL. The CDR3 sequence: CASSQDQAQGAHQGYTF. In DNA, the CDR3 is TGCGCCAGCAGCCAAGACCAAGCACAGGGGGCGCATCAGGGCTACACCTTC.

This clone was counted a single time. The chain carries TRBV6-4 and TRBJ2-7, with D perhaps TRBD1 or TRBD2 (5 bases each). The V gene lost 3 bases and the J gene lost 6 bases, with 12 bases spanning the gap. The germline gives CDR1 MRHNA, CDR2 SNTAGT. There are 13 residues in the CDR3. The CDR3 loop is CASSERDGREQYF. The DNA of the CDR3 is TGTGCCAGCAGTGAGAGGGACGGCCGCGAGCAGTACTTC.

The rearrangement links TRBV28 to TRBJ2-2; no clear D gene. V was shortened by 5 bases and J by 6 bases, with 10 bases between the two germline ends. Germline V gene sequence: CDR1 MDHEN, CDR2 SYDVKM. The CDR3 extends over 13 amino acids. CDR3 sequence: CASSPGSPGELFF. The CDR3 DNA reads as TGTGCCAGCAGTCCAGGCTCCCCCGGGGAGCTGTTTTTT.

This sequence joins TRBV7-2 and TRBJ2-2; D could derive from TRBD1 or TRBD2 (5 bases each). The CDR3 is 16 residues long. Trimming took 7 bases from V and 2 from J, leaving 17 bases between them. Germline values: CDR1 SGHTA, CDR2 FQGNSA. The DNA of the CDR3 is TGTGCCAGCAACCCTACGGGGCTCGCCAACACCGGGGAGCTGTTTTTT. Translation gives CASNPTGLANTGELFF.

The rearrangement joins TRBV29-1 to TRBJ2-7; 12 positions match TRBD1. The junction had 8 bases not matched to a gene; V was cut back by 2 bases and J by 0 bases. Germline V lookup: CDR1 SQVTM, CDR2 ANQGSEA. The CDR3 has 17 residues. The CDR3 is CSVERSGTGGGSYEQYF. Written as DNA, the CDR3 is TGCAGCGTTGAACGGTCCGGGACAGGGGGCGGCTCCTACGAGCAGTACTTC.

The chain couples TRBV7-6 to TRBJ1-1; TRBD1 matches 7 bases. Germline V CDR1 and CDR2: SGHVS, FNYEAQ. V was pared by 2 bases and J by 11 bases, with 8 bases of the junction left unmatched. The length of the CDR3 is 13 residues. The CDR3 coding sequence is TGTGCCAGCAGCTTACTTAAGGGGGCGTCGGCTTTCTTT. Its translation: CASSLLKGASAFF.

This clone has a handful of counts. The CDR3 is CAIGPPGTYEQYF. CDR3 sequence (DNA): TGTGCCATTGGACCCCCGGGAACCTACGAGCAGTACTTC. The genes are TRBV10-3 and TRBJ2-7; the D gene is possibly TRBD2 (5 bases). The CDR3 extends over 13 amino acids. From germline, CDR1 is ENHRY and CDR2 SYGVKD. Deletions cut 9 bases from V and 2 bases from J, with 14 bases between.

J is TRBJ1-2 and V is TRBV29-1; TRBD1 is a possible D gene (5 bases). Germline CDR1 and CDR2: SQVTM and ANQGSEA. Trimming shortened V by 3 bases and J by 2 bases, and 13 bases separated the two germline ends. The CDR3 has 14 amino acids. CDR3 sequence: CSVDNMGENYGYTF. CDR3 nucleotide sequence: TGCAGCGTTGATAATATGGGGGAAAACTATGGCTACACCTTC.

This clone appeared once. The rearrangement joins TRBV7-2 to TRBJ2-7; 15 bases map to TRBD2. Germline loops: CDR1 SGHTA, CDR2 FQGNSA. V lost 4 bases and J lost 6; bases outside the gene matches: 10. The CDR3 covers 17 residues. CDR3 sequence reads: CASSSRTSGGGSIEQYF. In DNA form, the CDR3 reads TGTGCCAGCAGCTCCAGGACTAGCGGGGGGGGTTCCATCGAGCAGTACTTC.

The CDR3 loop reads CASSKGQGALGDTEAFF. CDR3 nucleotides: TGCGCCAGCAGCAAAGGACAGGGGGCTCTTGGGGACACTGAAGCTTTCTTT. The chain couples TRBV4-3 to TRBJ1-1, with 11 bases identical to TRBD1. Trimming took 5 bases from V and 3 from J; bases not matched to a gene: 11. Germline V gene lookup returns CDR1 LGHNA and CDR2 YSLEER. The CDR3 has 17 amino acids.

CDR3: CAISPGQGTDTEAFF. In nucleotides, the CDR3 is TGTGCCATCAGTCCGGGACAGGGAACGGATACTGAAGCTTTCTTT. The J gene is TRBJ1-1, the V gene TRBV10-3; 9 bases are a match to TRBD1. The CDR3 length is 15 residues. V was clipped by 5 bases and J by 5 bases; unmatched bases: 9. Germline-derived CDR1 and CDR2 are ENHRY and SYGVKD.

This sequence joins TRBV18 and TRBJ1-1; D gene ambiguous. Trimming shortened V by 4 bases and J by 1 base, and 10 bases separated the two germline ends. This CDR3 has 14 amino acids. Germline lookup yields CDR1 KGHSH and CDR2 LQKENI. As DNA, the CDR3 is TGTGCCAGCTCACAACTAGCAGAGAACACTGAAGCTTTCTTT. The encoded protein is CASSQLAENTEAFF.

J is TRBJ1-3 and V is TRBV28; tentative D call: TRBD1 (5 bases). Germline values: CDR1 MDHEN, CDR2 SYDVKM. This CDR3 has 15 residues. V was cut by 6 bases and J by 2 bases, with 14 bases left in between. The CDR3 loop reads CASSRRGGTGNTIYF. DNA for the CDR3: TGTGCCAGCAGCCGCCGGGGGGGAACTGGAAACACCATATATTTT.

A few counts support this clone. The chain carries TRBV6-1 and TRBJ1-2; the D is unclear. CDR1 MNHNS and CDR2 SASEGT come from the germline V gene. This CDR3 is built from 15 residues. Trimming stripped 0 bases from V and 4 bases from J, with 12 bases between. The CDR3 DNA reads as TGTGCCAGCAGTGAAGCGCGGGCTTCTGGCTATGGCTACACCTTC. It yields the protein CASSEARASGYGYTF.

J is TRBJ2-2 and V is TRBV11-3; maybe TRBD2 (6 bases). The CDR3 length is 14 residues. The V end lost 7 bases, the J end lost 5 bases, and 14 bases lay between the germline ends. Germline values: CDR1 SGHNT, CDR2 YENEEA. CDR3 loop: CASIPRRVTGELFF. CDR3 in DNA: TGTGCCAGCATCCCAAGGAGGGTTACCGGGGAGCTGTTTTTT.

This clone appeared a few times. This chain connects TRBV30 to TRBJ1-3; D uncertain. The CDR3 is 13 amino acids. V was cut by 3 bases and J by 3 bases, with 9 bases left in between. Germline CDR1 GTSNPN, CDR2 SVGIG (reference sequence). The CDR3 loop reads CAWRIVGGNTIYF. DNA of the CDR3: TGTGCCTGGAGGATAGTAGGTGGAAACACCATATATTTT.

The chain uses TRBV5-1 and TRBJ1-1, with D possibly being TRBD1 (5 bases). V was trimmed by 3 bases and J by 3 bases, leaving 18 bases between them. Germline V gene lookup returns CDR1 SGHRS and CDR2 YFSETQ. CDR3 length: 16 residues. The CDR3 coding sequence is TGCGCCAGCAGCTCGTCCGGGGCAGCGAGGGACACTGAAGCTTTCTTT. This codes for CASSSSGAARDTEAFF.